There are many counts of the clone carrying this TCR beta chain. The antigen is not known. Researchers prepared the TCRbeta library using unique molecular identifiers, the study reports. TCRdb re-derived calls from the PCR reads in MiXCR, one entry per CDR3 protein. The sample lists 60,000 to 100,000 distinct CDR3 sequences; 15% to 20% were seen once. This record belongs to a study of T-cell reconstitution after alpha-beta-depleted transplantation in children. Broader study findings: Among T cells one year after transplant, newly produced cells accounted for most counts and diversity. Surviving recipient T cells and thymic progenitors produced the high day-60 TCRbeta diversity seen in some patients.

This CDR3 has 17 amino acids. V was shortened by 1 base and J by 0 bases, with 17 bases between the two germline ends. Germline lookup yields CDR1 DFQATT and CDR2 SNEGSKA (reference sequence). The source material was PBMCs, mostly from graft donor cells, sampled 360 days after TCRalphabeta/CD19-depleted stem cell transplant. The sequence derives from a male patient aged 2 to 10 who had a stem cell transplant for acute lymphoblastic leukemia, so the T cells may come from the graft donor. The chain recombines TRBV20-1 with TRBJ2-3, with D perhaps assigned TRBD1 or TRBD2 (7 bases each). The CDR3 loop is CSARGRSGTASTDTQYF. CDR3 sequence (DNA): TGCAGTGCTAGAGGACGGAGCGGGACAGCGAGCACAGATACGCAGTATTTT.